Below are 15 T cell receptor beta chains sequenced from a single sample in a study of T cell responses to AZD1222 COVID-19 vaccine. Sequencing was performed with immunoSEQ multiplex PCR; in TCRdb, only in-frame clones are kept and a portion is missing. The table lists under 130,000 clones, 82% of them singletons. Specimen: peripheral blood, collected on day 0 of AZD1222 vaccination. The receptors shown here come from an adult in good health.

This clone appeared a few times. This chain links TRBV15 with TRBJ1-4, with 12 bases that match TRBD1. Germline values: CDR1 LNHNV, CDR2 YYDKDF (reference sequence). The CDR3 is 17 amino acids. Trimming removed 5 bases from V and 7 bases from J; junction bases left unmatched: 11. CDR3 in DNA: TGTGCCACCAGCCGGGGACAGGGGGCGGTTTTTGGTGAAAAACTGTTTTTT. Its protein is CATSRGQGAVFGEKLFF. Drawing the rest from reference TRBV15 and TRBJ1-4, the complete variable domain is DAMVIQNPRYQVTQFGKPVTLSCSQTLNHNVMYWYQQKSSQAPKLLFHYYDKDFNNEADTPDNFQSRRPNTSFCFLDIRSPGLGDTAMYLCATSRGQGAVFGEKLFFGSGTQLSVL.

This clone was picked up one time. The chain recombines TRBV5-5 with TRBJ1-5; 9 nucleotides match TRBD1. The CDR3 loop spans 15 amino acids. J gave up 7 bases and V 3 bases, and 8 bases lay outside the gene matches. Germline V CDR1 and CDR2: SGHKS, YYEKEE (reference sequence). CDR3 amino acids: CASSSGDRAEQPQHF. DNA for the CDR3: TGTGCCAGCAGCTCCGGGGACAGGGCGGAACAGCCCCAGCATTTT.

The CDR3 loop reads CATGRPGWNYGYTF. In nucleotides, the CDR3 is TGTGCCACCGGGCGGCCAGGGTGGAACTATGGCTACACCTTC. This chain uses TRBV6-5 with TRBJ1-2; tentatively, D is TRBD1 (5 bases). V was trimmed by 10 bases and J by 2 bases, leaving 17 bases between them. The CDR3 sequence is 14 residues long. CDR1 is MNHEY, CDR2 SVGAGI, per germline.

The genes are TRBV15 and TRBJ2-7; 10 bases are shared with TRBD1. Germline V gives CDR1 LNHNV, CDR2 YYDKDF (reference sequence). This CDR3 region has 16 residues. Trimming at V came to 1 base and at J to 5 bases, leaving 8 bases not matched to a gene. The CDR3 DNA reads as TGTGCCACCAGCAGAGCCCCCGAGGGACAGGGGAACGAGCAGTACTTC. Translating it yields CATSRAPEGQGNEQYF.

The chain carries TRBV18 and TRBJ2-2; D might be TRBD2 (6 bases). Germline V gives CDR1 KGHSH, CDR2 LQKENI. The CDR3 runs to 15 residues. V lost 3 bases, J lost 7 bases, and 15 bases lay in between. CDR3 loop: CASSPNRGNDGELFF. CDR3 bases: TGTGCCAGCTCACCGAACCGGGGGAACGACGGGGAGCTGTTTTTT.

This rearrangement joins TRBV6-6 to TRBJ2-1; 9 bases match TRBD2. Germline V CDR1 and CDR2: MNHNY, SVGAGI (reference sequence). CDR3 length equals 16 residues. The J segment lost 5 bases and the V segment lost 7 bases, leaving 12 bases of the junction unmatched. CDR3 region: CASTIQEAGGHNEQFF. In DNA form, the CDR3 reads TGTGCCAGCACCATACAAGAGGCGGGGGGGCACAATGAGCAGTTCTTC.

The chain is built from TRBV10-3 and TRBJ2-5; 13 nucleotides match TRBD2. Germline V gives CDR1 ENHRY, CDR2 SYGVKD. The V gene end was trimmed by 8 bases and the J gene end by 4 bases; junction bases not matched to a gene: 4. The CDR3 is made up of 14 amino acids. The CDR3: CAIGGLAGPETQYF. CDR3 coding DNA: TGTGCCATCGGGGGACTAGCGGGGCCAGAGACCCAGTACTTC.

This clone was observed once. The chain joins TRBV3-1 (or the pseudogene TRBV3-2) to TRBJ1-6; tentatively, D is TRBD1 (5 bases). Germline V gene data show CDR1 as LGHDT and CDR2 as YNNKEL (reference sequence). This CDR3 has 12 amino acids. Deletions cut 4 bases from V and 15 bases from J, with 13 bases between. CDR3 DNA: TGTGCCAGCAGCCCTACCTCGGGGGGCCTCCACTTT. This translates into CASSPTSGGLHF.

The chain carries TRBV5-1 and TRBJ2-5; D gene ambiguous. Germline lookup yields CDR1 SGHRS and CDR2 YFSETQ. The CDR3 runs 11 residues. Trimming took off 4 bases at V and 5 bases at J, with 6 bases between the two ends. This CDR3 reads CASSHRETQYF. CDR3 nucleotide sequence: TGCGCCAGCAGCCACCGGGAGACCCAGTACTTC.

The chain combines TRBV12-3 or TRBV12-4 with TRBJ1-1, with TRBD1 identical over 7 bases. Trimming at V came to 6 bases and at J to 3 bases, leaving 4 bases not matched to a gene. The CDR3 spans 13 residues. The CDR3 spells CASRPDRDTEAFF. For the CDR3, the DNA is TGTGCCAGCAGACCTGACAGGGACACTGAAGCTTTCTTT.

This rearrangement joins TRBV29-1 to TRBJ2-7, with 7 bases matching TRBD1. This CDR3 comprises 14 residues. Per germline, CDR1 SQVTM and CDR2 ANQGSEA. With V trimmed by 3 bases and J by 3 bases, 8 bases remained unmatched. CDR3 protein: CSVERGAGGYEQYF. The CDR3 coding sequence is TGCAGCGTTGAGAGGGGTGCAGGGGGCTACGAGCAGTACTTC.

The chain joins TRBV6-5 to TRBJ1-2; D possibly corresponds to TRBD1 (5 bases). Trimming pared 6 bases from V and 0 bases from J, leaving 11 bases between. Looked up from germline, CDR1 is MNHEY and CDR2 is SVGAGI. The CDR3 spans 14 residues. Here the CDR3 reads CASRPDRANYGYTF. As DNA, the CDR3 is TGTGCCAGCAGACCCGACAGAGCTAACTATGGCTACACCTTC.

This chain links TRBV6-5 with TRBJ2-1; D perhaps matches TRBD2 (5 bases). V was clipped by 2 bases and J by 10 bases, with 9 bases between them. This CDR3 has 12 amino acids. The V gene's germline CDR1 is MNHEY and CDR2 SVGAGI. CDR3 sequence reads: CASSYGEREQFF. CDR3 coding DNA: TGTGCCAGCAGTTACGGAGAGCGGGAGCAGTTCTTC.

In its sample, this clone was seen a few times. This chain uses TRBV5-1 with TRBJ2-5; perhaps TRBD2 as D (5 bases). CDR1 SGHRS and CDR2 YFSETQ come from the germline V gene. Trimming cost V 2 bases and J 2 bases, with 19 bases left between them. CDR3 length equals 17 residues. The CDR3 loop reads CASSFAPGSSGQETQYF. CDR3 in DNA: TGCGCCAGCAGCTTTGCGCCTGGCAGCTCGGGGCAAGAGACCCAGTACTTC. The full variable domain, completed using reference TRBV5-1 and TRBJ2-5, is KAGVTQTPRYLIKTRGQQVTLSCSPISGHRSVSWYQQTPGQGLQFLFEYFSETQRNKGNFPGRFSGRQFSNSRSEMNVSTLELGDSALYLCASSFAPGSSGQETQYFGPGTRLLVL.

This clone was counted once. The chain has TRBV7-2 and TRBJ1-6, with D maybe TRBD1 (6 bases). The CDR3 length is 17 residues. V lost 1 base to trimming and J lost 3 bases, with 13 bases between them. Per germline, CDR1 SGHTA and CDR2 FQGNSA. In DNA, the CDR3 is TGTGCCAGCAGCTTAGGGGCTACAGGGAACTATAATTCACCCCTCCACTTT. The encoded protein is CASSLGATGNYNSPLHF.